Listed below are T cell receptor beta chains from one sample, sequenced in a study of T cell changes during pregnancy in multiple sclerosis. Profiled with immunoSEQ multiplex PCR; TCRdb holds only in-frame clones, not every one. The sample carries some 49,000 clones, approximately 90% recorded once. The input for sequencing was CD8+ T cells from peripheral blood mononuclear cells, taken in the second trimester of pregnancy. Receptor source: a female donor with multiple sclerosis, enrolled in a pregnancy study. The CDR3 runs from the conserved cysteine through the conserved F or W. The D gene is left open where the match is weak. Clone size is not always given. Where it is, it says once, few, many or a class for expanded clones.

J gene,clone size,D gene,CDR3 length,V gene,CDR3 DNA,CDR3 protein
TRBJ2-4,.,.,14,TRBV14,TGTGCCAGCAGCCAAGACAGTCCCAAAAACATTCAGTACTTC,CASSQDSPKNIQYF
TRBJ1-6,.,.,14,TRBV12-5,TGTGCTAGTGGTTTGGGGCGGGGGGACCCACCCCTCCACTTT,CASGLGRGDPPLHF
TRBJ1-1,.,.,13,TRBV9,TGTGCCAGCAGCGTAGGGGGAACAGGTGAAGCTTTCTTT,CASSVGGTGEAFF
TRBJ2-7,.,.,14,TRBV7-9,TGTGCCAGCAGCGCTCTGACACCGGGGAACGAGCAGTACTTC,CASSALTPGNEQYF
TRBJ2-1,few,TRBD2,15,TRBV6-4,TGTGCCAGCAGTGTTAAGGCGGGGGGGATCAATGAGCAGTTCTTC,CASSVKAGGINEQFF
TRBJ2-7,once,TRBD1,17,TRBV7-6,TGTGCCAGCAGCACCCCGGACCAGACAGGGGGGACCTACGAGCAGTACTTC,CASSTPDQTGGTYEQYF
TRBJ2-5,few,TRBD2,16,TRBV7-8,TGTGCCAGCAGCTTAATCGGGGGGACGTACCAAGAGACCCAGTACTTC,CASSLIGGTYQETQYF
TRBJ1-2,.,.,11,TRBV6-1,TGTGCCACGCAGGCGTCCTATGGCTACACCTTC,CATQASYGYTF
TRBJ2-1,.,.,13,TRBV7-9,TGTGCCAGCAGCTCGGAGACTAGTCCTGAGCAGTTCTTC,CASSSETSPEQFF
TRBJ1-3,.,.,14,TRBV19,TGTGCCACTGCCGCGGGGGTGGTTGGAAACACCATATATTTT,CATAAGVVGNTIYF
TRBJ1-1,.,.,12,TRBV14,TGTGCCAGTTCCCTAAGGAACACTGAAGCTTTCTTT,CASSLRNTEAFF
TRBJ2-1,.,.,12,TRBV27,TGTGCCAGCAGTTTTAGTCCGCGAGAGCAGTTCTTC,CASSFSPREQFF
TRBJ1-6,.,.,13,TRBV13,TGTGCCAGCAGTCACAGGTTTAATTCACCCCTCCACTTT,CASSHRFNSPLHF
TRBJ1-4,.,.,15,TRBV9,TGTGCCAGCAGCGTATACGAGGGTCCTAATGAAAAACTGTTTTTT,CASSVYEGPNEKLFF
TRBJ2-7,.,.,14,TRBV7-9,TGTGCCAGCAGCTTAACTCCCCCCTTTTACGAGCAGTACTTC,CASSLTPPFYEQYF
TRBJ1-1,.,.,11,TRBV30,TGTGCCTGGGAGGGTGACACTGAAGCTTTCTTT,CAWEGDTEAFF
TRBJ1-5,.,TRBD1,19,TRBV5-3,TGTGCCAGAAGCTCCGTCCGTAATAGGGACAGTTATAGCAATCAGCCCCAGCATTTT,CARSSVRNRDSYSNQPQHF
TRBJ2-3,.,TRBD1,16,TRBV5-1,TGCGCCAGCAGCTTGGGGTCAACAGGGGACACAGATACGCAGTATTTT,CASSLGSTGDTDTQYF
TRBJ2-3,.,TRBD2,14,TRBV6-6,TGTGCCAGCAGTACGGGGGGGAACACAGATACGCAGTATTTT,CASSTGGNTDTQYF
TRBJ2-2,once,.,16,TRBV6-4,TGTGCCAGCAGTGCGTCGGGACACCTGAACACCGGGGAGCTGTTTTTT,CASSASGHLNTGELFF
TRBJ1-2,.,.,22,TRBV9,TGTGCCAGCAGCGTAGGCCCCGACCCGACACCGTTCGTCCGTAGTCGTAACTATGGCTACACCTTC,CASSVGPDPTPFVRSRNYGYTF
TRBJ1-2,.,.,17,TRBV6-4,TGTGCCAGCAGTCCAGACCCCGACAGGAACAATAACTATGGCTACACCTTC,CASSPDPDRNNNYGYTF
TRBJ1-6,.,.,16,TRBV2,TGTGCCAGCAGTCGCCCCGGGAGCTCCTATAATTCACCCCTCCACTTT,CASSRPGSSYNSPLHF
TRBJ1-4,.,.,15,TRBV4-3,TGCGCCAGCAGCCAAGGTGGGGGCTCGGGGGAAAAACTGTTTTTT,CASSQGGGSGEKLFF
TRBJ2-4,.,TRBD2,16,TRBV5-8,TGTGCCAGCAGCGGGGGGACTAGCGGGGGTAAAAACATTCAGTACTTC,CASSGGTSGGKNIQYF
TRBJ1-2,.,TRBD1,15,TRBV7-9,TGTGCCAGCAGCGACAGGGGGCGAGGGGGCGATGGCTACACCTTC,CASSDRGRGGDGYTF
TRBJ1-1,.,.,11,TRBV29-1,TGCAGCGTTCGGGGGACCGCTGAAGCTTTCTTT,CSVRGTAEAFF
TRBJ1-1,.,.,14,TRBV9,TGTGCCAGCAGCGTAGAAGGGGTAAACACTGAAGCTTTCTTT,CASSVEGVNTEAFF
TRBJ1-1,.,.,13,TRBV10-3,TGTGCCATCGCCGCCCCTGGGAGCGCTGAAGCTTTCTTT,CAIAAPGSAEAFF
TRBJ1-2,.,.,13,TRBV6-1,TGTGCCAGCATTGGAGTGGGTAACTATGGCTACACCTTC,CASIGVGNYGYTF
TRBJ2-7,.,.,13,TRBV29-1,TGCAGCGCAACACCCCCAAGCTCCTACGAGCAGTACTTC,CSATPPSSYEQYF
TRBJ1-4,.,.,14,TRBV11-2,TGTGCCAGCAGCTCCCCCCTGAGTAATGAAAAACTGTTTTTT,CASSSPLSNEKLFF
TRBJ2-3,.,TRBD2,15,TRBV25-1,TGTGCCAGCAGTGGGGGAGGGTTGTCAACAGATACGCAGTATTTT,CASSGGGLSTDTQYF
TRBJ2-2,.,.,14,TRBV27,TGTGCCAGCAGTTTCGGGGGAATCACCGGGGAGCTGTTTTTT,CASSFGGITGELFF
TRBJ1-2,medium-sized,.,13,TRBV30,TGTGCCTGGAGTGTAACGGAGAACTATGGCTACACCTTC,CAWSVTENYGYTF
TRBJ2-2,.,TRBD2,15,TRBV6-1,TGTGCCAGCAGTGCGGGACTAGCGGGGGCCGGGGAGCTGTTTTTT,CASSAGLAGAGELFF
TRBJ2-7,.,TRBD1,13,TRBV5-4,TGTGCCAGCAGCTCGGGACAGGACTACGAGCAGTACTTC,CASSSGQDYEQYF